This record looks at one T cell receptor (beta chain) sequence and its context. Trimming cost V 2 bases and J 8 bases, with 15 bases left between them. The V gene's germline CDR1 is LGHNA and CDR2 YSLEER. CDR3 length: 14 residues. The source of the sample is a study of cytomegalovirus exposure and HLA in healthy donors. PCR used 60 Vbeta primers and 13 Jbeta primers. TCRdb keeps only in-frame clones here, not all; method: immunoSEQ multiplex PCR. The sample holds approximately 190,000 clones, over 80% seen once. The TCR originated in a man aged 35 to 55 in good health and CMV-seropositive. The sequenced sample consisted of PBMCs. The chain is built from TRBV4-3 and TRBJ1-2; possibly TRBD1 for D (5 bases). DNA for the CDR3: TGCGCCAGCAGCCAAATCAGGTCATGGGGCGGCTACACCTTC. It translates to CASSQIRSWGGYTF.